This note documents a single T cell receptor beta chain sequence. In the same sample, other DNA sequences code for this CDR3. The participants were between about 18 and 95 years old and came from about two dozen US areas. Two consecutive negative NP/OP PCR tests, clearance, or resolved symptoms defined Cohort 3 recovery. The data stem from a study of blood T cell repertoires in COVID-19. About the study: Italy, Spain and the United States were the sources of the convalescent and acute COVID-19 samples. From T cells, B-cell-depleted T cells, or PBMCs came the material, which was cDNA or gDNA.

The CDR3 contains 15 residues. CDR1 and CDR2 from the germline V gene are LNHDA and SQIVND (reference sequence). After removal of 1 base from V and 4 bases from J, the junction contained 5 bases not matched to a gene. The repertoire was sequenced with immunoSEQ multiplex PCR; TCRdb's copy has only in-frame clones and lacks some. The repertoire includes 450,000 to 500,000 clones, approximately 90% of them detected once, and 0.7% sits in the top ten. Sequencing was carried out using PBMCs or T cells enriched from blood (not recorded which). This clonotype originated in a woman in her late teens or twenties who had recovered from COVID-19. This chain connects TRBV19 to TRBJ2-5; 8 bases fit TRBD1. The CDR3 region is CASSIGGTGGETQYF. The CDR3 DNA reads TGTGCCAGTAGTATAGGGGGAACAGGGGGAGAGACCCAGTACTTC.